These 25 T cell receptor beta chains share one sample of origin, sequenced in a study of cytomegalovirus exposure and HLA in healthy donors. It was with 60 Vbeta and 13 Jbeta primers that the PCR ran. The assay was immunoSEQ multiplex PCR, and TCRdb's table has in-frame clones only and misses some. The data contain about 100,000 clones, more than 75% of them singletons. The sequenced sample was PBMCs. Receptors originate from a woman aged 60-75 years in good health and CMV-seronegative.

CDR3 region: CASSLGQGASYNEQFF. The CDR3 DNA reads as TGTGCCAGCAGCTTAGGACAGGGGGCGTCCTACAATGAGCAGTTCTTC. The genes are TRBV7-2 and TRBJ2-1; 10 nucleotides align to TRBD1. V gave up 1 base and J gave up 1 base; unmatched junction bases: 1. Looked up from germline, CDR1 is SGHTA and CDR2 is FQGNSA. The CDR3 runs 16 residues. The full variable domain, with the rest looked up from reference TRBV7-2 and TRBJ2-1, is GAGVSQSPSNKVTEKGKDVELRCDPISGHTALYWYRQSLGQGLEFLIYFQGNSAPDKSGLPSDRFSAERTGGSVSTLTIQRTQQEDSAVYLCASSLGQGASYNEQFFGPGTRLTVL.

This rearrangement joins TRBV4-2 to TRBJ1-2, with 8 positions matching TRBD1. V shed 4 bases and J 7 bases; nucleotides not matched to a gene: 8. CDR3 length: 14 residues. Germline V CDR1 and CDR2: LGHNA, YNFKEQ. The CDR3 DNA is TGTGCCAGCAGCCCAATGACAGGGGTATTTGGCTACACCTTC. The encoded protein is CASSPMTGVFGYTF.

Only one count was recorded for this clone. The chain employs TRBV7-8 and TRBJ2-3; TRBD2 agrees at 15 bases. V dropped 5 bases and J dropped 3; count of bases not matched to a gene: 3. Germline CDR1 reads SGHVS; CDR2 reads FQNEAQ. This CDR3 region has 16 residues. Here the CDR3 reads CASSRGTSGGTDTQYF. CDR3 in DNA: TGTGCCAGCAGCAGAGGGACTAGCGGGGGGACAGATACGCAGTATTTT.

V gene TRBV18 combines with J gene TRBJ2-7, with a possible D match to TRBD1 (5 bases). Germline V lookup: CDR1 KGHSH, CDR2 LQKENI. CDR3 length: 15 amino acids. With 1 base removed from V and 6 bases from J, the gap between germline ends came to 16 bases. CDR3 DNA: TGTGCCAGCTCACCACGGGGTCAGGGCCTGCGCGAGCAGTACTTC. Protein sequence: CASSPRGQGLREQYF.

This clone has only one observation. Mismatch with germline at one junction end may stem from a read error. The V gene is TRBV20-1, the J gene TRBJ1-2; no clear D. The CDR3 runs to 8 residues. Per germline, CDR1 DFQATT and CDR2 SNEGSKA (reference sequence). The DNA of the CDR3 is TGCAGTGCTAGAGATGGCCACTTC. This codes for CSARDGHF.

This clone was picked up one time. The V gene is TRBV5-6, the J gene TRBJ2-7; TRBD1 might be the D (6 bases). The length of the CDR3 is 18 residues. The germline CDR1 and CDR2 sequences are SGHDT and YYEEEE. V gave up 3 bases and J gave up 4 bases, with 26 bases separating them. The CDR3 sequence is CASSSTLGWGLDGYEQYF. CDR3 coding DNA: TGTGCCAGCAGCTCAACCCTTGGGTGGGGGCTAGACGGTTACGAGCAGTACTTC.

The chain couples TRBV7-2 to TRBJ2-3; 8 bases map to TRBD2. Germline V gives CDR1 SGHTA, CDR2 FQGNSA. After removal of 7 bases from V and 2 bases from J, the junction contained 5 bases not matched to a gene. The CDR3 is 14 residues long. Here the CDR3 reads CASMGRGDTDTQYF. CDR3 DNA: TGTGCCAGCATGGGGCGGGGGGACACAGATACGCAGTATTTT.

The CDR3 DNA sequence: TGTGCCAGCAGCATCCGCCAGGGAGGAGGTGAAGCTTTCTTT. Its translation: CASSIRQGGGEAFF. The chain employs TRBV7-9 and TRBJ1-1; weak D call: TRBD1 (5 bases). CDR3 size: 14 residues. The V gene's germline CDR1 is SEHNR and CDR2 FQNEAQ (reference sequence). V lost 5 bases, J lost 7 bases, and 17 bases lay in between. The complete variable domain, with remaining parts taken from reference TRBV7-9 and TRBJ1-1, reads DTGVSQNPRHKITKRGQNVTFRCDPISEHNRLYWYRQTLGQGPEFLTYFQNEAQLEKSRLLSDRFSAERPKGSFSTLEIQRTEQGDSAMYLCASSIRQGGGEAFFGQGTRLTVV.

The CDR3 DNA reads TGTGCCAGTAGTAGGGACAGCCTGGTACTGTTTTTT. This sequence encodes CASSRDSLVLFF. The genes are TRBV19 and TRBJ1-4; 7 bases are shared with TRBD1. Germline CDR1 is LNHDA and CDR2 is SQIVND (reference sequence). The CDR3 is made up of 12 amino acids. Losses at the gene ends were 4 bases for V and 13 bases for J; bases not matched to a gene: 6.

The chain carries TRBV5-1 and TRBJ2-5; TRBD2 is a possible D gene (6 bases). In germline, CDR1 is SGHRS, CDR2 YFSETQ. This CDR3 region has 15 residues. Trimming removed 0 bases from V and 3 bases from J, with 12 bases in between. CDR3 in amino acids: CASSLGGVNEETQYF. In DNA form, the CDR3 reads TGCGCCAGCAGCTTGGGCGGGGTTAATGAAGAGACCCAGTACTTC.

The chain couples TRBV5-6 to TRBJ2-1, with D possibly matching TRBD1 (7 bases). From germline, CDR1 is SGHDT and CDR2 YYEEEE. Trimming shortened V by 3 bases and J by 3 bases, and 13 bases separated the two germline ends. The CDR3 runs 15 residues. CDR3 region: CASSWGAGGYNEQFF. For the CDR3, the DNA is TGTGCCAGCAGCTGGGGGGCAGGGGGCTACAATGAGCAGTTCTTC. Filled out from reference TRBV5-6 and TRBJ2-1, the complete variable domain reads DAGVTQSPTHLIKTRGQQVTLRCSPKSGHDTVSWYQQALGQGPQFIFQYYEEEERQRGNFPDRFSGHQFPNYSSELNVNALLLGDSALYLCASSWGAGGYNEQFFGPGTRLTVL.

The chain is built from TRBV10-3 and TRBJ2-5; 8 bases align to TRBD2. CDR3 size: 13 residues. V lost 10 bases and J lost 5; bases outside the gene matches: 9. The germline CDR1 and CDR2 sequences are ENHRY and SYGVKD. CDR3: CANQRGLGETQYF. The DNA for the CDR3 is TGTGCCAACCAGCGGGGGCTGGGGGAGACCCAGTACTTC.

This sequence joins TRBV7-2 and TRBJ2-7; D is undetermined. Trimming shortened V by 3 bases and J by 1 base, and 7 bases separated the two germline ends. Germline-derived CDR1 and CDR2 are SGHTA and FQGNSA. The CDR3 loop spans 13 amino acids. CDR3: CASSFPNSYEQYF. As DNA, the CDR3 is TGTGCCAGCAGCTTTCCCAATTCCTACGAGCAGTACTTC.

The V and J genes are TRBV9 and TRBJ2-5; tentative D call: TRBD2 (7 bases). The germline V and J ends were trimmed by 4 bases and 5 bases, with 21 bases remaining between them. Per the germline V gene, CDR1 is SGDLS and CDR2 is YYNGEE. This CDR3 is 16 amino acids long. CDR3 region: CASSSPEGGTRETQYF. CDR3 bases: TGTGCCAGCAGCTCGCCGGAGGGGGGGACCCGGGAGACCCAGTACTTC.

The DNA of the CDR3 is TGTGCCAGCAGTTCCGGACAAATCACCGGGGAGCTGTTTTTT. Protein product: CASSSGQITGELFF. The chain recombines TRBV28 with TRBJ2-2, with D maybe TRBD1 (5 bases). V lost 4 bases and J 4 bases, leaving 10 bases between the germline ends. CDR3 size: 14 residues. Germline values: CDR1 MDHEN, CDR2 SYDVKM.

The chain combines TRBV10-3 with TRBJ2-1; perhaps TRBD1 as D (5 bases). This CDR3 contains 11 residues. Deletions cut 3 bases from V and 9 bases from J, with 6 bases between. Germline CDR1 and CDR2: ENHRY and SYGVKD. The CDR3 DNA reads as TGTGCCATCAGTGATGGGGCTGAGCAGTTCTTC. Encoded protein: CAISDGAEQFF.

The chain carries TRBV6-1 and TRBJ1-5; D is possibly TRBD1 (5 bases). Looked up from germline, CDR1 is MNHNS and CDR2 is SASEGT. The V end lost 3 bases, the J end lost 3 bases, and 6 bases lay between the germline ends. The CDR3 covers 13 residues. The CDR3 sequence: CASSETDNQPQHF. The CDR3 nucleotides are TGTGCCAGCAGTGAGACAGACAATCAGCCCCAGCATTTT.

V and J are TRBV4-1 and TRBJ2-7; tentatively, D is TRBD2 (5 bases). Trimming stripped 4 bases from V and 3 bases from J, with 10 bases between. This CDR3 comprises 13 residues. Germline V gene data show CDR1 as MGHRA and CDR2 as YSYEKL. The CDR3 coding sequence is TGCGCCAGCAGCCCCGGGGTTGGCTACGAGCAGTACTTC. Protein sequence: CASSPGVGYEQYF.

This chain uses TRBV6-5 with TRBJ2-7, with D possibly TRBD2 on 5 matching bases. V lost 2 bases, J lost 8 bases, and 7 bases lay in between. Germline CDR1 reads MNHEY; CDR2 reads SVGAGI. This CDR3 is 11 amino acids long. CDR3 region: CASSYAGKQYF. CDR3 DNA: TGTGCCAGCAGTTACGCGGGCAAGCAGTACTTC.

This chain links TRBV25-1 with TRBJ1-2; 10 positions match TRBD1. The germline CDR1 and CDR2 sequences are MGHDK and SYGVNS. Losses at the gene ends were 0 bases for V and 7 bases for J; bases not matched to a gene: 8. This CDR3 spans 16 amino acids. The CDR3 DNA reads as TGTGCCAGCAGTGAATATATGGGGACAGGGGCTTCTGGCTACACCTTC. Its translation is CASSEYMGTGASGYTF.

V and J are TRBV6-5 and TRBJ1-5; D not certain. The CDR3 sequence is 15 residues long. V shed 0 bases and J shed 6 bases, with 12 bases lying between them. Germline V gene data show CDR1 as MNHEY and CDR2 as SVGAGI. Here the CDR3 reads CASSYSDGVGQPQHF. CDR3 DNA sequence: TGTGCCAGCAGTTACTCTGACGGGGTTGGTCAGCCCCAGCATTTT.

J is TRBJ1-1 and V is TRBV7-2; D is possibly TRBD1 (6 bases). The CDR3 totals 14 residues. V lost 5 bases and J lost 1, with 11 bases in between. Looked up from germline, CDR1 is SGHTA and CDR2 is FQGNSA. In nucleotides, the CDR3 is TGTGCCAGCAGCCTAGGGGGACAGAACACTGAAGCTTTCTTT. Protein sequence: CASSLGGQNTEAFF.

This chain joins TRBV6-6 and TRBJ2-2; TRBD1 aligns across 7 bases. With V trimmed by 0 bases and J by 6 bases, 7 bases remained unmatched. CDR3 length equals 16 residues. Looked up from germline, CDR1 is MNHNY and CDR2 is SVGAGI (reference sequence). Here the CDR3 reads CASSYSIDRASGELFF. The DNA of the CDR3 is TGTGCCAGCAGTTACTCGATAGACAGGGCGTCCGGGGAGCTGTTTTTT.

This clone was picked up a small number of times. The gene calls are TRBV5-6 and TRBJ1-5; no clear D. The CDR3 contains 15 residues. From germline, CDR1 is SGHDT and CDR2 YYEEEE. V was pared by 2 bases and J by 0 bases, with 9 bases between. The CDR3 sequence is CASSLYRFSNQPQHF. The CDR3 coding sequence is TGTGCCAGCAGCTTATACAGATTTAGCAATCAGCCCCAGCATTTT.

V gene TRBV28 combines with J gene TRBJ2-1; the match to TRBD1 covers 7 bases. Trimming removed 5 bases from V and 3 bases from J; junction bases left unmatched: 4. Germline lookup yields CDR1 MDHEN and CDR2 SYDVKM. The CDR3 consists of 14 residues. The CDR3 bases are TGTGCCAGCAGTCCCCGGGACAGCTACAATGAGCAGTTCTTC. Encoded protein: CASSPRDSYNEQFF.